These 17 T cell receptor beta chains originate from one sample sequenced in a study of sequential checkpoint blockade in melanoma. Noted treatment: randomized to nivolumab then ipilimumab (arm A) or the reverse (arm B). Libraries were prepared by immunoSEQ multiplex PCR; TCRdb keeps only in-frame clonotypes and omits some of them. In the table there are 35,000 to 50,000 clones, about nine tenths of which are singletons. This sample comprised CD8+ T cells sorted from blood (inferred from file names), obtained from a patient given nivolumab and ipilimumab in sequence. These receptors originate from a human donor with melanoma.

The chain links TRBV7-8 to TRBJ2-7; 10 nucleotides match TRBD2. This CDR3 is built from 16 residues. V shed 2 bases, J shed 7 bases, and the junction held 11 bases outside the gene matches. Germline-derived CDR1 and CDR2 are SGHVS and FQNEAQ. CDR3 region: CASSLLGTSAPGEQYF. CDR3 DNA sequence: TGTGCCAGCAGCTTATTGGGGACTAGCGCCCCGGGGGAGCAGTACTTC.

The V call is TRBV5-6, the J call TRBJ2-1; TRBD1 agrees at 8 bases. Germline CDR1 SGHDT, CDR2 YYEEEE. This CDR3 region has 18 residues. Losses at the gene ends were 3 bases for V and 4 bases for J; bases not matched to a gene: 15. The CDR3 loop is CASSSRTGSFPNYNEQFF. In DNA, the CDR3 is TGTGCCAGCAGCTCAAGGACAGGGTCTTTCCCAAATTACAATGAGCAGTTCTTC.

The DNA for the CDR3 is TGTGCCAGCACCGGGGGGGGGATCTATGGCTACACCTTC. It is translated as CASTGGGIYGYTF. This chain connects TRBV25-1 to TRBJ1-2, with D possibly being TRBD1 (5 bases). V lost 7 bases and J lost 4, with 13 bases in between. CDR1 is MGHDK and CDR2 is SYGVNS in the germline V gene. This CDR3 contains 13 residues.

The chain carries TRBV4-2 and TRBJ2-7; 9 bases fit TRBD2. The CDR3 consists of 15 residues. J was trimmed by 4 bases and V by 1 base; bases with no gene match: 5. Germline-derived CDR1 and CDR2 are LGHNA and YNFKEQ. The CDR3 loop reads CASSQVETSGYEQYF. The CDR3 DNA follows: TGTGCCAGCAGCCAAGTCGAAACTAGCGGGTACGAGCAGTACTTC.

The CDR3 DNA follows: TGTGCCAGCAGCCCACCCTTCACAGGGGCGGCTCAAGGCTACACCTTC. Protein sequence: CASSPPFTGAAQGYTF. The V gene is TRBV11-2, the J gene TRBJ1-2, with TRBD1 identical over 7 bases. Germline lookup yields CDR1 SGHAT and CDR2 FQNNGV. The CDR3 is 16 amino acids. The junction had 17 bases not matched to a gene; V was cut back by 5 bases and J by 8 bases.

This chain links TRBV7-9 with TRBJ2-1; 10 bases line up with TRBD2. The CDR3 totals 18 residues. Germline loops: CDR1 SEHNR, CDR2 FQNEAQ (reference sequence). The junction had 7 bases not matched to a gene; V was cut back by 1 base and J by 1 base. The CDR3 region is CASSLEYTSGESYNEQFF. CDR3 bases: TGTGCCAGCAGCTTAGAATATACTAGCGGGGAGTCCTACAATGAGCAGTTCTTC.

CDR3 nucleotides: TGTGCCTGGAGTGTATGGGAGGGACTAGGAATTCGGGAGCAGTACTTC. This translates into CAWSVWEGLGIREQYF. The chain uses TRBV30 and TRBJ2-7; TRBD2 aligns across 8 bases. V trimming: 0 bases; J trimming: 7 bases; junction bases outside the gene matches: 14. The length of the CDR3 is 16 residues. The V gene's germline CDR1 is GTSNPN and CDR2 SVGIG (reference sequence).

The chain uses TRBV29-1 and TRBJ2-1; 9 bases are shared with TRBD1. Germline CDR1 and CDR2: SQVTM and ANQGSEA. Losses at the gene ends were 0 bases for V and 3 bases for J; bases not matched to a gene: 15. The CDR3 has 19 amino acids. The CDR3 loop reads CSVEDPRDRDIPNYNEQFF. The CDR3 DNA is TGCAGCGTTGAAGATCCCCGGGACAGGGACATCCCCAACTACAATGAGCAGTTCTTC.

The genes are TRBV4-3 and TRBJ2-6; weak D call: TRBD2 (6 bases). The CDR3 loop spans 17 amino acids. From germline, CDR1 is LGHNA and CDR2 YSLEER. With 1 base removed from V and 0 bases from J, the gap between germline ends came to 10 bases. The CDR3 reads CASSQGTGSSGANVLTF. CDR3 DNA sequence: TGCGCCAGCAGCCAAGGCACCGGGAGCTCTGGGGCCAACGTCCTGACTTTC.

The genes are TRBV6-5 and TRBJ2-3, with D possibly TRBD2 on 5 matching bases. This CDR3 has 14 residues. Trimming took 7 bases from V and 1 from J, leaving 12 bases between them. Germline CDR1 is MNHEY and CDR2 is SVGAGI. As DNA, the CDR3 is TGTGCCAGCACCCTCGGCGGGCGCACAGATACGCAGTATTTT. Translation: CASTLGGRTDTQYF.

The V and J genes are TRBV5-4 and TRBJ2-1; 7 bases match TRBD2. Germline CDR1 and CDR2: SGHNT and YYREEE (reference sequence). This CDR3 comprises 13 residues. V lost 4 bases, J lost 5 bases, and 3 bases stayed unmatched. The CDR3 spells CASSGTINNEQFF. CDR3 in DNA: TGTGCCAGCAGCGGGACTATCAACAATGAGCAGTTCTTC.

Notes on this clone: Other nucleotide sequences in the sample specify the same CDR3. The CDR3 region has the DNA TGTGCCAGCAGTTTGCGGGGGTCTGGAAACACCATATATTTT. This gives the protein CASSLRGSGNTIYF. The chain recombines TRBV27 with TRBJ1-3; maybe TRBD1 (5 bases). V dropped 3 bases and J dropped 1 base, with 7 bases sitting between them. There are 14 residues in the CDR3. Germline V CDR1 and CDR2: MNHEY, SMNVEV (reference sequence).

This chain uses TRBV27 with TRBJ2-7; a weak D match, TRBD1 (6 bases). V was pared by 6 bases and J by 1 base, with 19 bases between. This CDR3 comprises 16 residues. Germline CDR1 is MNHEY and CDR2 is SMNVEV (reference sequence). The CDR3 sequence is CASRNLETGESYEQYV. The CDR3 DNA reads TGTGCCAGCAGAAATCTAGAGACAGGTGAGTCCTACGAGCAGTACGTC.

The V and J genes are TRBV11-2 and TRBJ2-7, with a tentative D call TRBD1 (5 bases). Germline CDR1 SGHAT, CDR2 FQNNGV. The V and J ends lost 3 bases and 4 bases respectively, with 13 bases between them. The CDR3 runs 14 residues. Here the CDR3 reads CASSFSQGPYEQYF. CDR3 DNA sequence: TGTGCCAGCAGCTTTTCGCAGGGCCCTTACGAGCAGTACTTC.

J is TRBJ1-5 and V is TRBV19; D is undetermined. Trimming left V 9 bases short and J 8 bases short, with 14 bases between. Germline CDR1 LNHDA, CDR2 SQIVND (reference sequence). CDR3 length equals 12 residues. The CDR3 bases are TGTGCCAGCACCTCAGGAGCGGAGCCCCAGCATTTT. This translates into CASTSGAEPQHF. Full variable domain (outside the CDR3, taken from reference TRBV19 and TRBJ1-5): DGGITQSPKYLFRKEGQNVTLSCEQNLNHDAMYWYRQDPGQGLRLIYYSQIVNDFQKGDIAEGYSVSREKKESFPLTVTSAQKNPTAFYLCASTSGAEPQHFGDGTRLSIL.

This clone was detected only once. V and J are TRBV4-1 and TRBJ1-1; D may be TRBD1 (5 bases). V was trimmed by 10 bases and J by 1 base, leaving 13 bases between them. Germline loops: CDR1 MGHRA, CDR2 YSYEKL. The CDR3 contains 13 residues. The CDR3 loop reads CATKTAGNTEAFF. CDR3 DNA sequence: TGCGCCACCAAGACAGCGGGGAACACTGAAGCTTTCTTT.

The chain links TRBV5-8 to TRBJ1-2; perhaps TRBD1 as D (6 bases). The V gene's germline CDR1 is SGHTS and CDR2 YDEGEE. The CDR3 has 17 amino acids. Trimming removed 2 bases at V and 3 bases at J, with 20 bases between. CDR3 DNA sequence: TGTGCCAGCAGCTTAGGTGTTTCGGCAGGGGCCTACTATGGCTACACCTTC. Its translation: CASSLGVSAGAYYGYTF.